A single sample gave rise to the 22 T cell receptor beta chains below, sequenced in a study of shared clonotypes between healthy human individuals. Here immunoSEQ multiplex PCR was the method, and the copy in TCRdb shows in-frame clones only, minus some. The sample includes 450,000 to 500,000 clones, 79% of them seen just once. The sequenced material came from PBMCs. Every receptor here comes from a woman aged 40-49 years in good health. Some clones in this sample may be carry-over from other donors' samples.

This clone was counted only a few times. V usage is TRBV27 and J usage is TRBJ1-2; 8 positions match TRBD1. Germline V lookup: CDR1 MNHEY, CDR2 SMNVEV (reference sequence). The J segment lost 8 bases and the V segment lost 0 bases, leaving 8 bases of the junction unmatched. CDR3 length equals 15 residues. The CDR3 DNA sequence: TGTGCCAGCAGTTTATCGTTGCGGACAGGGCTCGGCTACACCTTC. As protein: CASSLSLRTGLGYTF.

This clone was observed many times. The chain carries TRBV27 and TRBJ2-7, with 12 bases fitting TRBD2. CDR1 is MNHEY and CDR2 is SMNVEV in the germline V gene (reference sequence). Germline trimming cut 3 bases from V and 2 bases from J; bases unmatched to any gene: 11. This CDR3 spans 18 amino acids. The CDR3 here is CASSFSRPTSGRTYEQYF. CDR3 bases: TGTGCCAGCAGTTTCTCGAGACCGACTAGCGGGAGAACCTACGAGCAGTACTTC.

V and J are TRBV5-1 and TRBJ2-1; D perhaps matches TRBD1 (6 bases). With 1 base removed from V and 6 bases from J, the gap between germline ends came to 8 bases. The CDR3 is 13 residues long. Germline V gives CDR1 SGHRS, CDR2 YFSETQ. The DNA for the CDR3 is TGCGCCAGCAGCTTGACAGGGACCAATGAGCAGTTCTTC. Translating it yields CASSLTGTNEQFF.

The chain carries TRBV18 and TRBJ2-3, with 10 bases that match TRBD2. With 0 bases clipped from V and 1 base from J, the junction kept 1 base outside the gene matches. This CDR3 has 16 residues. CDR1 KGHSH and CDR2 LQKENI come from the germline V gene. Here the CDR3 DNA reads TGTGCCAGCTCACCACCTCTAGCGGGAGGCACAGATACGCAGTATTTT. It codes for CASSPPLAGGTDTQYF.

The chain uses TRBV28 and TRBJ1-2; D is ambiguous. This CDR3 spans 14 amino acids. Germline V gene lookup returns CDR1 MDHEN and CDR2 SYDVKM. The V gene lost 8 bases and the J gene lost 4 bases, with 17 bases spanning the gap. CDR3 nucleotides: TGTGCCAGCGAATCGGGTCAGAGGGCCTATGGCTACACCTTC. Its translation is CASESGQRAYGYTF.

This clone has a handful of counts. The sample has other DNA sequences that encode this CDR3 too. This chain uses TRBV19 with TRBJ2-5; no definite D call. CDR1 LNHDA and CDR2 SQIVND come from the germline V gene (reference sequence). The CDR3 extends over 11 amino acids. V was trimmed by 0 bases and J by 4 bases, leaving 0 bases between them. CDR3 sequence (DNA): TGTGCCAGTAGTATAGAAGAGACCCAGTACTTC. Its protein product is CASSIEETQYF.

CDR3 bases: TGCAGCGTCCGACGAGGGAACACTGAAGCTTTCTTT. Protein: CSVRRGNTEAFF. V is TRBV29-1 and J is TRBJ1-1; D is uncertain. The CDR3 is made up of 12 amino acids. Germline V lookup: CDR1 SQVTM, CDR2 ANQGSEA. V shed 6 bases and J shed 1 base, with 9 bases lying between them. Using reference TRBV29-1 and TRBJ1-1 for the parts outside the CDR3, the full variable domain is SAVISQKPSRDICQRGTSLTIQCQVDSQVTMMFWYRQQPGQSLTLIATANQGSEATYESGFVIDKFPISRPNLTFSTLTVSNMSPEDSSIYLCSVRRGNTEAFFGQGTRLTVV.

This chain uses TRBV20-1 with TRBJ1-4, with D uncertain. CDR1 and CDR2 (germline): DFQATT, SNEGSKA (reference sequence). The V end was cut by 7 bases, the J end by 8 bases, with 11 bases between. CDR3 length: 11 amino acids. CDR3 residues: CSGIELEKLFF. The CDR3 DNA reads as TGCAGTGGAATCGAACTGGAAAAACTGTTTTTT.

This clone was counted a few times. The chain has TRBV5-1 and TRBJ1-1; D is uncertain. The CDR3 extends over 13 amino acids. V gave up 5 bases and J gave up 1 base, with 9 bases separating them. Germline values: CDR1 SGHRS, CDR2 YFSETQ. The CDR3 coding sequence is TGCGCCAGCAGGGCTGACACGAACACTGAAGCTTTCTTT. Amino acid sequence: CASRADTNTEAFF.

The genes are TRBV5-1 and TRBJ2-7; TRBD2 matches at 8 bases. With V trimmed by 6 bases and J by 6 bases, 8 bases remained unmatched. Germline-derived CDR1 and CDR2 are SGHRS and YFSETQ. The CDR3 totals 13 residues. Written as DNA, the CDR3 is TGCGCCAGCACAGGAGCGGGAGTTGGCGAGCAGTACTTC. As protein: CASTGAGVGEQYF.

Notes on this clone: Other DNA sequences in the sample encode the same CDR3. V is TRBV18 and J is TRBJ1-5; D call uncertain. CDR3 length: 14 amino acids. V gave up 2 bases and J gave up 4 bases, with 9 bases separating them. Germline values: CDR1 KGHSH, CDR2 LQKENI. CDR3 DNA sequence: TGTGCCAGCTCACCAGACGGCGGAAATCAGCCCCAGCATTTT. Translating gives CASSPDGGNQPQHF.

This rearrangement joins TRBV6-1 to TRBJ1-1, with 9 bases identical to TRBD1. From germline, CDR1 is MNHNS and CDR2 SASEGT. V lost 7 bases to trimming and J lost 3 bases; unmatched junction nucleotides: 3. This CDR3 comprises 13 residues. CDR3 nucleotides: TGTGCCAGCAAGGACAGGGGCGACACTGAAGCTTTCTTT. Encoded protein: CASKDRGDTEAFF.

This clone was detected a few times. The rearrangement links TRBV5-4 to TRBJ2-3; 9 nucleotides match TRBD2. V trimming: 4 bases; J trimming: 8 bases; junction bases outside the gene matches: 11. The CDR3 runs 15 residues. CDR1 is SGHNT and CDR2 is YYREEE in the germline V gene (reference sequence). CDR3 region: CASSRREREVGTQYF. Here the CDR3 DNA reads TGTGCCAGCAGCCGCAGGGAGCGGGAGGTTGGTACGCAGTATTTT. Complete variable domain (other parts from reference TRBV5-4 and TRBJ2-3): ETGVTQSPTHLIKTRGQQVTLRCSSQSGHNTVSWYQQALGQGPQFIFQYYREEENGRGNFPPRFSGLQFPNYSSELNVNALELDDSALYLCASSRREREVGTQYFGPGTRLTVL.

The rearrangement joins TRBV30 to TRBJ1-3; a possible D gene is TRBD1 (5 bases). Germline values: CDR1 GTSNPN, CDR2 SVGIG (reference sequence). Trimming shortened V by 2 bases and J by 4 bases, and 15 bases separated the two germline ends. The CDR3 extends over 15 amino acids. CDR3 region: CAWSPLGTLGNTIYF. CDR3 bases: TGTGCCTGGAGTCCCCTGGGGACTCTGGGAAACACCATATATTTT. The variable domain in full, completed from reference TRBV30 and TRBJ1-3, reads SQTIHQWPATLVQPVGSPLSLECTVEGTSNPNLYWYRQAAGRGLQLLFYSVGIGQISSEVPQNLSASRPQDRQFILSSKKLLLSDSGFYLCAWSPLGTLGNTIYFGEGSWLTVV.

V usage is TRBV6-6 and J usage is TRBJ2-6; D possibly corresponds to TRBD2 (6 bases). Trimming cost V 6 bases and J 0 bases, with 9 bases left between them. Germline CDR1 reads MNHNY; CDR2 reads SVGAGI (reference sequence). The CDR3 length is 15 residues. The CDR3 bases are TGTGCCAGCAGCGCGGGGAGCTCTGGGGCCAACGTCCTGACTTTC. Encoded protein: CASSAGSSGANVLTF.

The chain joins TRBV6-6 to TRBJ1-5; D possibly corresponds to TRBD1 (5 bases). CDR3 length equals 16 residues. Germline V gene lookup returns CDR1 MNHNY and CDR2 SVGAGI (reference sequence). The ends were cut back, 0 bases at V and 3 bases at J, with 12 bases in the middle. CDR3 DNA sequence: TGTGCCAGCAGTTACTCTCGTCTCAGGGCCAATCAGCCCCAGCATTTT. Amino acids: CASSYSRLRANQPQHF.

On this clone: This likely stems from a read error, as it lies one base from a far larger clone. This specimen includes other DNA sequences encoding the same CDR3. This chain uses TRBV28 with TRBJ1-2, with D uncertain. The V gene's germline CDR1 is MDHEN and CDR2 SYDVKM. This CDR3 contains 12 residues. The CDR3 loop reads CASSLRLYGYTF. DNA for the CDR3: TGTGCAAGCAGCCTTCGACTGTATGGCTACACCTTC.

V and J are TRBV27 and TRBJ1-4; D remains unclear. The germline gives CDR1 MNHEY, CDR2 SMNVEV (reference sequence). The ends were cut back, 5 bases at V and 7 bases at J, with 11 bases in the middle. The CDR3 spans 13 residues. The CDR3 DNA sequence: TGTGCCAGCAGTCCGGGGAGGGTTGAAAAACTGTTTTTT. Protein sequence: CASSPGRVEKLFF.

This clone has a handful of counts. This sample also contains other DNA sequences that code for the same CDR3. The chain recombines TRBV29-1 with TRBJ1-1; tentative D call: TRBD1 (5 bases). Deletions cut 3 bases from V and 5 bases from J, with 13 bases between. Looked up from germline, CDR1 is SQVTM and CDR2 is ANQGSEA. This CDR3 is 13 amino acids long. CDR3 sequence (DNA): TGCAGCGTTGAGTCGGGGGGAAATACTGAAGCTTTCTTT. Its protein is CSVESGGNTEAFF.

This sequence joins TRBV19 and TRBJ2-5; TRBD2 is a possible D gene (5 bases). Trimming shortened V by 6 bases and J by 2 bases, and 13 bases separated the two germline ends. The CDR3 is 14 residues long. Germline CDR1 reads LNHDA; CDR2 reads SQIVND (reference sequence). CDR3 DNA sequence: TGTGCCAGTAGAGACGCCTCGGGGCAAGAGACCCAGTACTTC. Amino acids: CASRDASGQETQYF.

J is TRBJ2-1 and V is TRBV5-1; D possibly corresponds to TRBD2 (5 bases). The CDR3 spans 13 residues. The V and J ends lost 0 bases and 8 bases respectively, with 9 bases between them. Germline CDR1 is SGHRS and CDR2 is YFSETQ. The CDR3 sequence: CASSLGAEDEQFF. The CDR3 DNA follows: TGCGCCAGCAGCTTGGGAGCGGAGGATGAGCAGTTCTTC.

This clone appeared once. This chain links TRBV2 with TRBJ1-2; D is unclear. The CDR3 is made up of 14 amino acids. The V gene's germline CDR1 is SNHLY and CDR2 FYNNEI. The V end lost 1 base, the J end lost 4 bases, and 10 bases lay between the germline ends. CDR3 loop: CASSEGGVSYGYTF. The CDR3 coding sequence is TGTGCCAGCAGTGAAGGCGGGGTTAGCTATGGCTACACCTTC.